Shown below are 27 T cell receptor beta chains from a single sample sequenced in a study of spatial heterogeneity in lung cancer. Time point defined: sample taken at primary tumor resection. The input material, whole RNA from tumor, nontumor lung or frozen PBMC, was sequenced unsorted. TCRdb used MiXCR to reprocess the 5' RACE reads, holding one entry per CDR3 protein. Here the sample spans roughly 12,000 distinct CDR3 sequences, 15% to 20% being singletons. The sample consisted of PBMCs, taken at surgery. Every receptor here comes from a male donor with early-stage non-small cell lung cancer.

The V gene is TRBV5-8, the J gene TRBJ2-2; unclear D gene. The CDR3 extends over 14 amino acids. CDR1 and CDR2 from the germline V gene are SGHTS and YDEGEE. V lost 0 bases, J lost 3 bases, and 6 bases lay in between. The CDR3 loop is CASSLASHTGELFF. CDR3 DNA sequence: TGTGCCAGCAGCTTGGCAAGCCACACCGGGGAGCTGTTTTTT.

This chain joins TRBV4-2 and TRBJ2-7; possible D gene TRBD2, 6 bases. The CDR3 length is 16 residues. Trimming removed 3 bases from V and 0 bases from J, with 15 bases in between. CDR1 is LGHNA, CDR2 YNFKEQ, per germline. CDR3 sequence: CASSQGLSGTSYEQYF. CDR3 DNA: TGTGCCAGCAGCCAGGGCCTTAGCGGTACCTCCTACGAGCAGTACTTC.

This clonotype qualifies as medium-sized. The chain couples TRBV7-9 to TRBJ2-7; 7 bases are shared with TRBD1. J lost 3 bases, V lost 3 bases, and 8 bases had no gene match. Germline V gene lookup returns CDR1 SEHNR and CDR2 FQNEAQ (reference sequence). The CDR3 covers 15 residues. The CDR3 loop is CASSLLGQPSYEQYF. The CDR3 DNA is TGTGCCAGCAGCTTGTTGGGACAGCCCAGCTACGAGCAGTACTTC.

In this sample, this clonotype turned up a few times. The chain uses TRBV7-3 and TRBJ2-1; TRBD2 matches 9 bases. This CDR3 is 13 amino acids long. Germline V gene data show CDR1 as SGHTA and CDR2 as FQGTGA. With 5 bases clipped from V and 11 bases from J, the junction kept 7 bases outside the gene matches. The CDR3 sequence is CASSRQTSGKQFF. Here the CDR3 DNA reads TGTGCCAGCAGCCGTCAGACTAGCGGAAAGCAGTTCTTC. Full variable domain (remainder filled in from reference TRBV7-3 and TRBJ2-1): GAGVSQTPSNKVTEKGKYVELRCDPISGHTALYWYRQSLGQGPEFLIYFQGTGAADDSGLPNDRFFAVRPEGSVSTLKIQRTERGDSAVYLCASSRQTSGKQFFGPGTRLTVL.

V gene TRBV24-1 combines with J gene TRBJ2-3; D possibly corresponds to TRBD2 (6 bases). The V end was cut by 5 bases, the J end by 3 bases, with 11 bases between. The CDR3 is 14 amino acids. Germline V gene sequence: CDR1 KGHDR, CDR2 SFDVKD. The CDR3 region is CATSAQGGTDTQYF. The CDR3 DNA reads TGTGCCACCAGTGCCCAAGGAGGGACAGATACGCAGTATTTT.

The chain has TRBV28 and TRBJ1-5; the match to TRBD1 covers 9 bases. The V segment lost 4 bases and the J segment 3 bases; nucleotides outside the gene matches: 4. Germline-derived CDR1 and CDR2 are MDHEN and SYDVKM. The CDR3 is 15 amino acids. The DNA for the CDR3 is TGTGCCAGCAGTTCGACAGGGGGTATCAATCAGCCCCAGCATTTT. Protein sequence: CASSSTGGINQPQHF.

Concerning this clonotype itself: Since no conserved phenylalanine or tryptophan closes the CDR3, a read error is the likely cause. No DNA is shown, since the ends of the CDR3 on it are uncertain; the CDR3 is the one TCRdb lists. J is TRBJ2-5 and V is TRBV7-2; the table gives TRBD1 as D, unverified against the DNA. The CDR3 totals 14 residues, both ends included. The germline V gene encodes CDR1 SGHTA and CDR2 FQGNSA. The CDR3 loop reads CASSFGDMGGQLAY.

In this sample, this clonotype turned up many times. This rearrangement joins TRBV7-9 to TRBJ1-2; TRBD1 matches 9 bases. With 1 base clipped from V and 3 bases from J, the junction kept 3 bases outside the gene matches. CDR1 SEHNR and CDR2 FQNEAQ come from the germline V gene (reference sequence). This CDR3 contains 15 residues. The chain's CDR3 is CASSLGTGVYYGYTF. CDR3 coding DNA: TGTGCCAGCAGCTTAGGGACAGGGGTTTACTATGGCTACACCTTC.

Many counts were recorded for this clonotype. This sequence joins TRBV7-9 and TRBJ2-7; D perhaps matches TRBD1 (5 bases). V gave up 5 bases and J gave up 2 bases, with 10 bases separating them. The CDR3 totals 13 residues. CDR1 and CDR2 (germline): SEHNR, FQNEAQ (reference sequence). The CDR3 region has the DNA TGTGCCAGCAGCCCTCCAGGGACCTACGAGCAGTACTTC. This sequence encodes CASSPPGTYEQYF.

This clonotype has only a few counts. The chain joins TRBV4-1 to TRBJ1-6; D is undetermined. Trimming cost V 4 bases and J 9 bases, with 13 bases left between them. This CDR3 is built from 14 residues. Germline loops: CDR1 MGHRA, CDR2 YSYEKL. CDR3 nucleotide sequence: TGCGCCAGCAGCCCGGCGGGGTTGGGTTCACCCCTCCACTTT. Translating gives CASSPAGLGSPLHF.

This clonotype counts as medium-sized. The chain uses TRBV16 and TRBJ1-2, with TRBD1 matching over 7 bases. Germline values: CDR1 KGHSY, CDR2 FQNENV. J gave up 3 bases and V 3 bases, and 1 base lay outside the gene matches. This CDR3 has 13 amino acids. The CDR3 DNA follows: TGTGCCAGCAGCCAGGGACAGCACTATGGCTACACCTTC. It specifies CASSQGQHYGYTF.

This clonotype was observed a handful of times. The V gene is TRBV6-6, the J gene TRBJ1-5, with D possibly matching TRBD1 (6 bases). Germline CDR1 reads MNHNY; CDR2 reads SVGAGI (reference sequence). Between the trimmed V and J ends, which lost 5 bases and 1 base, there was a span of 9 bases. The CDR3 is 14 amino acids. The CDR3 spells CASSIDRSNQPQHF. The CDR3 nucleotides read TGTGCCAGCAGTATCGACAGGAGCAATCAGCCCCAGCATTTT.

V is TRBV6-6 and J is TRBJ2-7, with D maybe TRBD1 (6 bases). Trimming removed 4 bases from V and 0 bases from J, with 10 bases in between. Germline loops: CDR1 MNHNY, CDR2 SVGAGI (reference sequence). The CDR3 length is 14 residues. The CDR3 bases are TGTGCCAGCAGTTTGACAGGCTACTCCTACGAGCAGTACTTC. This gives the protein CASSLTGYSYEQYF.

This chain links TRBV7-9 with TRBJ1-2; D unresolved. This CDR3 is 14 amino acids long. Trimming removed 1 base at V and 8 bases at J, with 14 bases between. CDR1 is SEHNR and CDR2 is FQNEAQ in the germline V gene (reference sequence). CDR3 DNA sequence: TGTGCCAGCAGCTTAGAACTGGGATCCGAGGGCTACACCTTC. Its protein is CASSLELGSEGYTF.

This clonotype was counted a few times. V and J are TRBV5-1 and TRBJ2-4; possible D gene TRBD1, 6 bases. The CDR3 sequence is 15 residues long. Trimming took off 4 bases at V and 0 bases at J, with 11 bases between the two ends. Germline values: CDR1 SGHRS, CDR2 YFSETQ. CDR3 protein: CASSPDRLAKNIQYF. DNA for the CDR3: TGCGCCAGCAGCCCAGACAGGCTAGCCAAAAACATTCAGTACTTC.

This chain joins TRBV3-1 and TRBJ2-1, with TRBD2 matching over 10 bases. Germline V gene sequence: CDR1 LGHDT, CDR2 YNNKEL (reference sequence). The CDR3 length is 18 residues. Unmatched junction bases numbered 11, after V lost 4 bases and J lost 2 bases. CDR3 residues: CASSLGLAGVETYNEQFF. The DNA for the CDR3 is TGTGCCAGCAGCCTAGGGCTAGCGGGAGTGGAAACCTACAATGAGCAGTTCTTC.

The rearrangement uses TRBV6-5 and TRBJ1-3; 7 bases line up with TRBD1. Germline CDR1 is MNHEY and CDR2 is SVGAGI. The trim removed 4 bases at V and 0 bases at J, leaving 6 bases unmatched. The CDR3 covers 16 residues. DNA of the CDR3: TGTGCCAGCAGTTCGGGACAGTCCTCCTCTGGAAACACCATATATTTT. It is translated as CASSSGQSSSGNTIYF.

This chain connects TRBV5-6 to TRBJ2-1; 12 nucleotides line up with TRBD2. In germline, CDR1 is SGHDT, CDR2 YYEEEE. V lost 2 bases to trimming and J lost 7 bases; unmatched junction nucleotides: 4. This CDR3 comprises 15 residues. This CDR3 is CASSFLAGGWNEQFF. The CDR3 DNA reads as TGTGCCAGCAGCTTCCTAGCGGGAGGGTGGAATGAGCAGTTCTTC.

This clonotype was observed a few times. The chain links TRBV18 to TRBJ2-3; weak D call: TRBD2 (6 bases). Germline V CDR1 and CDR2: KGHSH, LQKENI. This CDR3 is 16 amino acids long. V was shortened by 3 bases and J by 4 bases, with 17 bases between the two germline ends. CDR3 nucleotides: TGTGCCAGCTCACCCGAGTCGGGAGTAGGGGCAGATACGCAGTATTTT. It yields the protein CASSPESGVGADTQYF.

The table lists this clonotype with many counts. The CDR3 loop is CASSFLLGGSYEQYF. DNA for the CDR3: TGTGCCAGCAGTTTTTTATTGGGAGGGAGCTACGAGCAGTACTTC. This chain connects TRBV12-3 or TRBV12-4 to TRBJ2-7; the match to TRBD2 covers 7 bases. The CDR3 runs to 15 residues. V shed 3 bases, J shed 3 bases, and the junction held 8 bases outside the gene matches.

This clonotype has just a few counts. In DNA form, the CDR3 reads TGTGCCATCAGTGGGACTGGCACCTACGAGCAGTACTTC. Encoded protein: CAISGTGTYEQYF. The rearrangement links TRBV10-3 to TRBJ2-7; the D gene is possibly TRBD2 (5 bases). CDR3 length equals 13 residues. CDR1 and CDR2 (germline): ENHRY, SYGVKD. Trimming removed 4 bases at V and 2 bases at J, with 9 bases between.

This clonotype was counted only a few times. The DNA for the CDR3 is TGTGCCAGCAGCCCCGGGGGTTACACCTACGAGCAGTACTTC. Its translation is CASSPGGYTYEQYF. The chain employs TRBV7-2 and TRBJ2-7, with D tentatively TRBD2 (6 bases). CDR1 is SGHTA, CDR2 FQGNSA, per germline. The V end lost 5 bases, the J end lost 2 bases, and 13 bases lay between the germline ends. This CDR3 is built from 14 residues.

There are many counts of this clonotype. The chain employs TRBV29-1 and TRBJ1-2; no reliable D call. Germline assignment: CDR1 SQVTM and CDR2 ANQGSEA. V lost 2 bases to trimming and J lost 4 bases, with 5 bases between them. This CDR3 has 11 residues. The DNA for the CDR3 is TGCAGCGTTGAAAGGCTCTATGGCTACACCTTC. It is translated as CSVERLYGYTF.

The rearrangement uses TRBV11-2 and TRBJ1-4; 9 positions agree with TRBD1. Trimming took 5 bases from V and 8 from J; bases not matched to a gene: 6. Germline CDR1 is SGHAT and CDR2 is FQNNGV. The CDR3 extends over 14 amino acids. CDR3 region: CASSQGQGFEKLFF. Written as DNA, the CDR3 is TGTGCCAGCAGCCAGGGACAGGGTTTCGAAAAACTGTTTTTT.

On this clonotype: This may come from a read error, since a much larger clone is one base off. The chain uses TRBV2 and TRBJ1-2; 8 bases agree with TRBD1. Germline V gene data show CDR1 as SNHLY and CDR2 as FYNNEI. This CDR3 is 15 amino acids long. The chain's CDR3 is CASRAYRGQGYSYTF. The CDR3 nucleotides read TGTGCCAGCAGGGCCTATCGCGGACAGGGCTATAGCTACACCTTC. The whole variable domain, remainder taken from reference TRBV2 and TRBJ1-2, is EPEVTQTPSHQVTQMGQEVILRCVPISNHLYFYWYRQILGQKVEFLVSFYNNEISEKSEIFDDQFSVERPDGSNFTLKIRSTKLEDSAMYFCASRAYRGQGYSYTFGSGTRLTVV.

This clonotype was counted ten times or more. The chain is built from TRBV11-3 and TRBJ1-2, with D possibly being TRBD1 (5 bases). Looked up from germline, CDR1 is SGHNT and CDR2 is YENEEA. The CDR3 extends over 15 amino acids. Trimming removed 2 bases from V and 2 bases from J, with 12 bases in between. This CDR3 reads CASSLSHRRNYGYTF. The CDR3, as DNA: TGTGCCAGCAGCTTATCCCACAGGAGGAACTATGGCTACACCTTC.

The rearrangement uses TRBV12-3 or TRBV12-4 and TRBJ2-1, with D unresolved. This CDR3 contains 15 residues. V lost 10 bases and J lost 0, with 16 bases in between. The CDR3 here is CATRAPGSSYNEQFF. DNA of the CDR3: TGTGCCACGCGAGCGCCAGGTAGCTCCTACAATGAGCAGTTCTTC.